Following are 2 T cell receptor beta chains from one sample sequenced in a study of blood T cell repertoires in COVID-19. TCRdb's table, derived via immunoSEQ multiplex PCR, lists solely in-frame clones and lacks some. The repertoire holds about 200,000 clones, with 85% as singletons. The sample was PBMCs or T cells enriched from blood (not recorded which). The receptor source for this set is a man aged 35 to 55 who had recovered from COVID-19.

The V call is TRBV7-2, the J call TRBJ1-2; TRBD1 agrees at 9 bases. Germline values: CDR1 SGHTA, CDR2 FQGNSA. The length of the CDR3 is 13 residues. Trimming took 4 bases from V and 9 from J; bases not matched to a gene: 6. The CDR3 region has the DNA TGTGCCAGCAGCTCACAGGGGGCTTCGAGCTACACCTTC. As protein: CASSSQGASSYTF.

This sequence joins TRBV9 and TRBJ2-5; TRBD1 is a possible D gene (6 bases). CDR1 and CDR2 (germline): SGDLS, YYNGEE. The CDR3 is made up of 15 amino acids. The V end was cut by 0 bases, the J end by 4 bases, with 13 bases between. CDR3 amino acids: CASSVAGAEIETQYF. CDR3 bases: TGTGCCAGCAGCGTAGCAGGGGCTGAGATAGAGACCCAGTACTTC.